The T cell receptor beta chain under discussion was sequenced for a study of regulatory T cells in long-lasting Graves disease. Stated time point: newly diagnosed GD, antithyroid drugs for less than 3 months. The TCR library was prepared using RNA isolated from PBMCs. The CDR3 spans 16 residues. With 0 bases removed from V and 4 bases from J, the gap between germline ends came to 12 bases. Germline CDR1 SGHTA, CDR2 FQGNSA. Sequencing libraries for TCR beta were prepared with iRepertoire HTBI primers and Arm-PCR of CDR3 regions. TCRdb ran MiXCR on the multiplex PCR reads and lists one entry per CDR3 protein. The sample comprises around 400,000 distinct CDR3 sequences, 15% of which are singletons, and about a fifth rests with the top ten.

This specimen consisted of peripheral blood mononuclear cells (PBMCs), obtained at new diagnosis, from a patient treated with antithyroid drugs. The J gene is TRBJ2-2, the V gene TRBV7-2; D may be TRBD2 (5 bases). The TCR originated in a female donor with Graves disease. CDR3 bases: TGTGCCAGCAGCTTAGCCCCGGGAACAATCACCGGGGAGCTGTTTTTT. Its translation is CASSLAPGTITGELFF.